The 31 T cell receptor beta chains below all came from one sample that was sequenced in a study of blood T cells in healthy people across ages. Primed by a sample-barcoded 5' primer and a J-beta primer mix, a second PCR proceeded for about 6 to 11 cycles. TCRdb redid the calling of the 5' RACE reads with MiXCR, one entry per CDR3 protein. Of over 550,000 distinct CDR3 sequences listed, about 30% are singletons. Sequencing was carried out using blood. These receptors were taken from a woman older than 75 in good health.

This chain joins TRBV4-3 and TRBJ2-7, with TRBD1 matching 8 bases. The V gene's germline CDR1 is LGHNA and CDR2 YSLEER. This CDR3 has 18 amino acids. The V segment lost 0 bases and the J segment 5 bases; nucleotides outside the gene matches: 15. CDR3 nucleotides: TGCGCCAGCAGCCAAGACATGACAGGGGTGCCTTTGGGGGACGAGCAGTACTTC. The encoded protein is CASSQDMTGVPLGDEQYF.

This clonotype showed up just a few times. The chain couples TRBV5-5 to TRBJ1-1; D is unresolved. This CDR3 is 16 amino acids long. Trimming stripped 1 base from V and 1 base from J, with 14 bases between. The germline gives CDR1 SGHKS, CDR2 YYEKEE (reference sequence). CDR3 bases: TGTGCCAGCAGCTTGCCGCAGATTAGTCAGAACACTGAAGCTTTCTTT. Its translation: CASSLPQISQNTEAFF.

At least ten counts were recorded for this clonotype. The J gene is TRBJ1-4, the V gene TRBV7-2; no clear D gene. The V end was cut by 1 base, the J end by 3 bases, with 15 bases between. Per germline, CDR1 SGHTA and CDR2 FQGNSA. The CDR3 has 17 amino acids. The CDR3 DNA reads as TGTGCCAGCAGCTTAGGGGAAGTCTTGCGGGCTAATGAAAAACTGTTTTTT. It encodes CASSLGEVLRANEKLFF.

This chain connects TRBV4-2 to TRBJ2-5; 11 nucleotides match TRBD1. The end of the DNA is better explained by TRBJ2-7, so the J call may be wrong. This CDR3 is built from 16 residues. In germline, CDR1 is LGHNA, CDR2 YNFKEQ. The CDR3 loop is CASSHYGQGASYEQYF. The CDR3 DNA reads TGTGCCAGCAGCCATTATGGACAGGGGGCCTCCTACGAGCAGTACTTC.

This clonotype was seen ten or more times. The chain uses TRBV5-1 and TRBJ2-1; D is unclear. Germline V gene lookup returns CDR1 SGHRS and CDR2 YFSETQ. Trimming removed 3 bases from V and 3 bases from J, with 10 bases in between. The CDR3 covers 14 residues. The CDR3 nucleotides are TGCGCCAGCAGCTCAACGCCTTACTACAATGAGCAGTTCTTC. Protein sequence: CASSSTPYYNEQFF.

This clonotype was detected ten times or more. The gene calls are TRBV7-9 and TRBJ1-4, with D unresolved. V was clipped by 3 bases and J by 7 bases, with 9 bases between them. The germline V gene encodes CDR1 SEHNR and CDR2 FQNEAQ (reference sequence). CDR3 length: 13 residues. The CDR3 DNA reads as TGTGCCAGCAGCTTCGGGCAGACTGAAAAACTGTTTTTT. Its translation: CASSFGQTEKLFF.

The chain has TRBV20-1 and TRBJ2-7; the D is unclear. The J call may be faulty, since TRBJ2-4 better matches the DNA end. This CDR3 has 13 residues. Germline-derived CDR1 and CDR2 are DFQATT and SNEGSKA (reference sequence). This CDR3 reads CSAPELLKNIQYF. The CDR3 coding sequence is TGCAGTGCCCCCGAGTTACTAAAAAACATTCAGTACTTC.

This sequence joins TRBV20-1 and TRBJ1-2, with D possibly being TRBD1 (5 bases). This CDR3 is 13 amino acids long. Germline assignment: CDR1 DFQATT and CDR2 SNEGSKA (reference sequence). V lost 3 bases and J lost 4, with 12 bases in between. CDR3 nucleotide sequence: TGCAGTGCTAGCCCTCAGGGTCCCTATGGCTACACCTTC. This gives the protein CSASPQGPYGYTF.

This clonotype was detected many times. The gene calls are TRBV12-3 or TRBV12-4 and TRBJ1-2; 9 bases agree with TRBD1. The CDR3 sequence is 15 residues long. J lost 8 bases, V lost 1 base, and 8 bases had no gene match. The CDR3 loop is CASSLGGQGSAGYTF. CDR3 DNA sequence: TGTGCCAGCAGTTTAGGGGGACAGGGCTCTGCAGGCTACACCTTC.

Remarks on this clonotype: A much larger clone differs from this one at a single base, so this may be a read error. The chain recombines TRBV5-1 with TRBJ2-5; TRBD1 matches 7 bases. The V gene end was trimmed by 3 bases and the J gene end by 9 bases; junction bases not matched to a gene: 11. Germline values: CDR1 SGHRS, CDR2 YFSETQ. This CDR3 comprises 14 residues. The DNA for the CDR3 is TGCGCCAGCAGCTCGGGACAGACGTCTGAGGCCCAGTACTTC. It codes for CASSSGQTSEAQYF.

This clonotype was detected only a few times. The chain has TRBV30 and TRBJ1-5, with D perhaps matching TRBD1 (6 bases). Germline V lookup: CDR1 GTSNPN, CDR2 SVGIG (reference sequence). V dropped 5 bases and J dropped 0 bases, with 17 bases sitting between them. The CDR3 extends over 16 amino acids. CDR3 in amino acids: CAWAQGIPFSNQPQHF. In DNA form, the CDR3 reads TGTGCCTGGGCGCAGGGGATCCCCTTTAGCAATCAGCCCCAGCATTTT.

This clonotype appeared a few times. One junction end disagrees with the germline gene, perhaps due to a read error. The chain links TRBV18 to TRBJ1-5, with a possible D match to TRBD1 (6 bases). The length of the CDR3 is 15 residues. Looked up from germline, CDR1 is KGHSH and CDR2 is LQKENI. The CDR3 here is CANSPSMGGHQPQHF. CDR3 nucleotide sequence: TGTGCCAACTCACCGTCGATGGGGGGCCATCAGCCCCAGCATTTT.

This clonotype was recorded a few times. The rearrangement uses TRBV9 and TRBJ2-3; unclear D gene. Trimming took 0 bases from V and 7 from J, leaving 3 bases between them. CDR3 length equals 11 residues. Germline lookup yields CDR1 SGDLS and CDR2 YYNGEE. The CDR3 nucleotides read TGTGCCAGCAGCGTAGACCATACGCAGTATTTT. This codes for CASSVDHTQYF.

There are a few counts of this clonotype. This sequence may be a read error, since a much larger clone differs from it by one base. The CDR3: CASRRLSGDTVNEQYF. CDR3 bases: TGTGCCAGCAGGCGACTTAGCGGGGACACCGTCAATGAGCAGTACTTC. This chain uses TRBV7-3 with TRBJ2-5; 8 nucleotides align to TRBD2. This CDR3 contains 16 residues. The trim removed 6 bases at V and 11 bases at J, leaving 20 bases unmatched. The V gene's germline CDR1 is SGHTA and CDR2 FQGTGA.

The chain links TRBV20-1 to TRBJ2-4; no clear D gene. The germline V and J ends were trimmed by 3 bases and 3 bases, with 12 bases remaining between them. Germline loops: CDR1 DFQATT, CDR2 SNEGSKA (reference sequence). This CDR3 contains 14 residues. The CDR3 nucleotides read TGCAGTGCTAGCCGAAGGGCTGGCAAAAACATTCAGTACTTC. This codes for CSASRRAGKNIQYF.

At least ten counts were recorded for this clonotype. This rearrangement joins TRBV12-3 or TRBV12-4 to TRBJ2-5; a possible D gene is TRBD1 (8 bases). The CDR3 totals 16 residues. Trimming cost V 5 bases and J 2 bases, with 18 bases left between them. As DNA, the CDR3 is TGTGCCAGCAGTCCCCGACAGGGGAGGGGGCAAGAGACCCAGTACTTC. It translates to CASSPRQGRGQETQYF.

The sample holds many counts of this clonotype. The genes are TRBV6-2 or TRBV6-3 and TRBJ1-5; tentatively, D is TRBD1 (5 bases). CDR3 length: 17 residues. The V end lost 4 bases, the J end lost 2 bases, and 18 bases lay between the germline ends. Looked up from germline, CDR1 is MNHEY and CDR2 is SVGEGT. For the CDR3, the DNA is TGTGCCAGCAGTTCACACGGGACGGCCCGGGGCAATCAGCCCCAGCATTTT. Translation gives CASSSHGTARGNQPQHF.

This clonotype has only a few counts. This may be a read error, as it is one base from a much larger clone. The chain uses TRBV5-1 and TRBJ2-1; no definite D call. The assigned J gene may be wrong: the sequence end matches TRBJ2-7 better. This CDR3 region has 14 residues. From germline, CDR1 is SGHRS and CDR2 YFSETQ. CDR3 in amino acids: CASSFDSSYNEQYF. CDR3 DNA sequence: TGCGCCAGCAGCTTTGATAGCTCCTACAATGAGCAGTACTTC.

At least ten counts were recorded for this clonotype. The V and J genes are TRBV18 and TRBJ2-5; no definite D call. Germline-derived CDR1 and CDR2 are KGHSH and LQKENI. The CDR3 covers 12 residues. Trimming took 8 bases from V and 0 from J, leaving 7 bases between them. This chain's CDR3 is CASSPYQETQYF. As DNA, the CDR3 is TGTGCCAGCAGCCCGTACCAAGAGACCCAGTACTTC.

A remark on this clonotype: A much larger clone differs from this one at a single base, so this may be a read error. This chain links TRBV6-4 with TRBJ2-3; TRBD1 matches 10 bases. Trimming at V came to 3 bases and at J to 6 bases, leaving 6 bases not matched to a gene. This CDR3 has 15 amino acids. Germline CDR1 and CDR2: MRHNA and SNTAGT. CDR3 DNA: TGTGCCAGCAGTGAGGGGACAGGGGCATGTGATACGCAGTATTTT. Translated: CASSEGTGACDTQYF.

The V gene is TRBV20-1, the J gene TRBJ1-2; 7 bases are shared with TRBD1. J gave up 8 bases and V 4 bases, and 13 bases lay outside the gene matches. From germline, CDR1 is DFQATT and CDR2 SNEGSKA (reference sequence). The CDR3 covers 14 residues. CDR3 nucleotide sequence: TGCAGTGCTATATCGACAGGGAGTGTGGGCGGCTACACCTTC. Encoded protein: CSAISTGSVGGYTF.

Turning to this clonotype: At one of its ends the junction is not consistent with the germline gene, which may arise from a read error. This sequence joins TRBV7-2 and TRBJ1-3; a weak D match, TRBD1 (5 bases). The CDR3 has 16 residues. Germline-derived CDR1 and CDR2 are SGHTA and FQGNSA. The CDR3 DNA reads as TGTGCCGGCAGCTCGCGACAGCCTTCCTCTGGAAACACCATATATTTT. Translating it yields CAGSSRQPSSGNTIYF.

This clonotype was recorded many times. The chain carries TRBV10-3 and TRBJ2-7; tentatively, D is TRBD1 (6 bases). The CDR3 has 11 residues. Germline CDR1 reads ENHRY; CDR2 reads SYGVKD. The V gene lost 10 bases and the J gene lost 5 bases, with 12 bases spanning the gap. The CDR3: CASRGINEQYF. CDR3 DNA: TGTGCCAGTAGGGGGATCAACGAGCAGTACTTC.

This clonotype has at least ten counts. The chain couples TRBV4-3 to TRBJ2-1; 8 nucleotides agree with TRBD2. V dropped 4 bases and J dropped 9; count of bases not matched to a gene: 5. CDR1 and CDR2 from the germline V gene are LGHNA and YSLEER. The CDR3 extends over 13 amino acids. The CDR3 sequence is CASSLGGASEQFF. The CDR3 DNA sequence: TGCGCCAGCAGCCTCGGGGGGGCCAGTGAGCAGTTCTTC.

This clonotype was found many times. This rearrangement joins TRBV10-3 to TRBJ2-7; D not resolved. Germline CDR1 reads ENHRY; CDR2 reads SYGVKD. V lost 0 bases and J lost 2, with 2 bases in between. The CDR3 sequence is 12 residues long. The CDR3 spells CAISESTYEQYF. In DNA form, the CDR3 reads TGTGCCATCAGTGAGTCCACCTACGAGCAGTACTTC.

This clonotype occurred many times. The rearrangement uses TRBV10-3 and TRBJ2-1; TRBD1 might be the D (5 bases). Trimming cost V 5 bases and J 9 bases, with 8 bases left between them. CDR3 size: 11 residues. Germline V gene lookup returns CDR1 ENHRY and CDR2 SYGVKD. The CDR3 loop is CAISQGGEQFF. The CDR3 DNA sequence: TGTGCCATCAGTCAGGGTGGTGAGCAGTTCTTC.

This clonotype appeared many times. The V and J genes are TRBV5-1 and TRBJ2-5; D perhaps matches TRBD1 (7 bases). Judging by the DNA end, TRBJ2-7 fits better; the J call may be wrong. This CDR3 comprises 16 residues. The germline V gene encodes CDR1 SGHRS and CDR2 YFSETQ. CDR3 in amino acids: CASSLGGAGGPREQYF. CDR3 DNA sequence: TGCGCCAGCAGCTTGGGGGGGGCAGGGGGTCCCCGCGAGCAGTACTTC.

The table lists this clonotype with many counts. The chain carries TRBV11-2 and TRBJ2-1; D may be TRBD2 (7 bases). The V end was cut by 1 base, the J end by 4 bases, with 14 bases between. Germline lookup yields CDR1 SGHAT and CDR2 FQNNGV. CDR3 length: 16 residues. CDR3 in DNA: TGTGCCAGCAGCTTAGGATCGGGGGGCCAGTACAATGAGCAGTTCTTC. Translation gives CASSLGSGGQYNEQFF.

This clonotype was seen many times. The rearrangement joins TRBV27 to TRBJ2-6; the match to TRBD1 covers 8 bases. Losses at the gene ends were 2 bases for V and 2 bases for J; bases not matched to a gene: 8. The CDR3 runs to 18 residues. Germline CDR1 and CDR2: MNHEY and SMNVEV (reference sequence). In DNA form, the CDR3 reads TGTGCCAGCAGTTTAGTTTGGCAGGGGGCGGCTGGGGCCAACGTCCTGACTTTC. Translation gives CASSLVWQGAAGANVLTF. The whole variable domain, filled in from reference TRBV27 and TRBJ2-6, reads EAQVTQNPRYLITVTGKKLTVTCSQNMNHEYMSWYRQDPGLGLRQIYYSMNVEVTDKGDVPEGYKVSRKEKRNFPLILESPSPNQTSLYFCASSLVWQGAAGANVLTFGAGSRLTVL.

As for this clonotype: It may be a read error: a sequence one base away is much more abundant. The V call is TRBV13, the J call TRBJ2-5, with D perhaps TRBD1 (5 bases). The CDR3 spans 14 residues. Germline values: CDR1 PRHDT, CDR2 FYEKMQ (reference sequence). The CDR3 loop reads CAGSPLTEQETQYF. CDR3 bases: TGTGCCGGCAGCCCCTTGACAGAGCAAGAGACCCAGTACTTC.

V is TRBV5-6 and J is TRBJ1-2, with 10 bases identical to TRBD1. CDR1 SGHDT and CDR2 YYEEEE come from the germline V gene. The CDR3 is 16 amino acids. After removal of 0 bases from V and 8 bases from J, the junction contained 10 bases not matched to a gene. DNA of the CDR3: TGTGCCAGCAGCTTGGACGGGACAGGGGAACGGAGAGGCTACACCTTC. Translating it yields CASSLDGTGERRGYTF.